These 27 T cell receptor beta chains were all obtained from the same sample, sequenced in a study of blood T cells in healthy people across ages. The second PCR ran about 6 to 11 cycles with a sample-barcoded 5' primer and J-beta primers. From the 5' RACE reads, TCRdb called clonotypes with MiXCR, one entry per CDR3 protein. The top ten clones hold under 35% of a sample with fewer than 800,000 distinct CDR3 sequences, around 49% of them seen once. Sequencing was performed on blood. These receptors all come from a woman aged 60-75 years in good health.

This clonotype was observed at least ten times. The rearrangement links TRBV29-1 to TRBJ2-5; D unclear. The CDR3 is 10 amino acids. V lost 0 bases and J lost 4, with 0 bases in between. Germline CDR1 reads SQVTM; CDR2 reads ANQGSEA. In DNA form, the CDR3 reads TGCAGCGTTGAAGAAGAGACCCAGTACTTC. The encoded protein is CSVEEETQYF.

The rearrangement links TRBV9 to TRBJ2-7; D may be TRBD2 (5 bases). This CDR3 has 15 amino acids. The V gene lost 3 bases and the J gene lost 0 bases, with 13 bases spanning the gap. Germline values: CDR1 SGDLS, CDR2 YYNGEE. The CDR3, as DNA: TGTGCCAGCAGCGGGCCGACACGGGACTCCTACGAGCAGTACTTC. Protein: CASSGPTRDSYEQYF.

The gene calls are TRBV7-9 and TRBJ1-2, with 7 bases lining up with TRBD1. The CDR3 spans 14 residues. The V and J ends lost 5 bases and 6 bases, in that order; junction bases with no gene match: 9. Germline loops: CDR1 SEHNR, CDR2 FQNEAQ (reference sequence). CDR3 sequence reads: CASSDTGTVNGYTF. The DNA for the CDR3 is TGTGCCAGCAGCGACACCGGGACAGTGAATGGCTACACCTTC. Combining the CDR3 with reference TRBV7-9 and TRBJ1-2 gives the whole variable domain DTGVSQNPRHKITKRGQNVTFRCDPISEHNRLYWYRQTLGQGPEFLTYFQNEAQLEKSRLLSDRFSAERPKGSFSTLEIQRTEQGDSAMYLCASSDTGTVNGYTFGSGTRLTVV.

The V call is TRBV6-5, the J call TRBJ2-1; TRBD2 aligns across 8 bases. J gave up 11 bases and V 5 bases, and 14 bases lay outside the gene matches. This CDR3 spans 15 amino acids. The germline CDR1 and CDR2 sequences are MNHEY and SVGAGI. Here the CDR3 reads CASSTPGIAGYKQFF. The CDR3 nucleotides are TGTGCCAGCAGTACCCCCGGGATAGCGGGATATAAGCAGTTCTTC.

This clonotype was observed a few times. This chain links TRBV7-2 with TRBJ2-1, with TRBD2 identical over 10 bases. V gave up 7 bases and J gave up 10 bases; unmatched junction bases: 16. Germline V gene lookup returns CDR1 SGHTA and CDR2 FQGNSA. This CDR3 region has 16 residues. The CDR3 coding sequence is TGTGCCAGCACCTATCTAGCGGGAGTACTCGGGTGGGAGCAGTTCTTC. Translating it yields CASTYLAGVLGWEQFF.

The V and J genes are TRBV6-2 or TRBV6-3 and TRBJ1-1, with TRBD1 as a possible D gene (6 bases). Per the germline V gene, CDR1 is MNHEY and CDR2 is SVGEGT. The V and J ends lost 8 bases and 5 bases respectively, with 12 bases between them. CDR3 length equals 12 residues. The CDR3 bases are TGTGCCAGCCGGGACACAGGGACTGAAGCTTTCTTT. Its translation: CASRDTGTEAFF.

The rearrangement links TRBV29-1 to TRBJ1-1; tentatively, D is TRBD1 (5 bases). V was trimmed by 1 base and J by 0 bases, leaving 12 bases between them. Germline CDR1 and CDR2: SQVTM and ANQGSEA. The CDR3 is made up of 15 amino acids. Here the CDR3 DNA reads TGCAGCGTTGAAGGGGTACGGGGCATGAACACTGAAGCTTTCTTT. This sequence encodes CSVEGVRGMNTEAFF.

This clonotype was detected only a few times. The CDR3 DNA follows: TGTGCCAGCAGCGTACGCACCGGGACAAGCCTTCTGGAGCAGTTCTTC. Translating gives CASSVRTGTSLLEQFF. The chain carries TRBV9 and TRBJ2-1; TRBD1 might be the D (6 bases). The CDR3 extends over 16 amino acids. Trimming cost V 1 base and J 10 bases, with 21 bases left between them. Germline CDR1 is SGDLS and CDR2 is YYNGEE.

This clonotype was seen once. This sequence joins TRBV7-3 and TRBJ2-5; 9 nucleotides line up with TRBD1. The V gene's germline CDR1 is SGHTA and CDR2 FQGTGA. V trimming: 3 bases; J trimming: 5 bases; junction bases outside the gene matches: 7. CDR3 size: 15 residues. This CDR3 reads CASSFATGGLETQYF. CDR3 nucleotide sequence: TGTGCCAGCAGCTTCGCGACAGGGGGATTGGAGACCCAGTACTTC.

On this clonotype: The conserved closing phenylalanine or tryptophan is absent in this CDR3, likely reflecting a read error. The chain combines TRBV3-1 with TRBJ2-1; D not resolved. CDR3 length: 13 residues. The V gene lost 1 base and the J gene lost 6 bases, with 7 bases spanning the gap. CDR1 and CDR2 from the germline V gene are LGHDT and YNNKEL (reference sequence). The CDR3 region is CASSQVAINEQFY. The DNA for the CDR3 is TGTGCCAGCAGCCAAGTGGCGATCAATGAGCAGTTCTAC.

This clonotype was detected ten times or more. The J gene is TRBJ2-7, the V gene TRBV7-2; D not resolved. V was pared by 2 bases and J by 0 bases, with 8 bases between. CDR1 and CDR2 from the germline V gene are SGHTA and FQGNSA. The CDR3 runs 14 residues. The CDR3 region is CASSLLDISYEQYF. CDR3 sequence (DNA): TGTGCCAGCAGCTTACTTGACATCTCCTACGAGCAGTACTTC.

The chain carries TRBV18 and TRBJ2-4, with D possibly being TRBD1 (6 bases). Germline CDR1 reads KGHSH; CDR2 reads LQKENI. V was shortened by 4 bases and J by 13 bases, with 20 bases between the two germline ends. This CDR3 has 14 residues. The CDR3 DNA reads as TGTGCCAGCTCACAGAGCCGGGACATAAGAAAGCAGTACTTC. Translation: CASSQSRDIRKQYF.

This chain joins TRBV6-4 and TRBJ2-6, with D uncertain. This CDR3 is 15 amino acids long. Germline loops: CDR1 MRHNA, CDR2 SNTAGT. Trimming removed 0 bases from V and 3 bases from J, with 6 bases in between. Written as DNA, the CDR3 is TGTGCCAGCAGTGACTCCGGGTTTGGGGCCAACGTCCTGACTTTC. It encodes CASSDSGFGANVLTF.

The chain uses TRBV7-9 and TRBJ2-1, with D possibly TRBD2 on 6 matching bases. Looked up from germline, CDR1 is SEHNR and CDR2 is FQNEAQ (reference sequence). This CDR3 region has 15 residues. Trimming removed 5 bases at V and 6 bases at J, with 17 bases between. The CDR3 sequence: CASSPLAGRANEQFF. The CDR3 coding sequence is TGTGCCAGCAGCCCCTTGGCGGGAAGGGCCAATGAGCAGTTCTTC.

A few counts support this clonotype. The V call is TRBV28, the J call TRBJ2-1, with TRBD1 matching over 7 bases. V trimming: 2 bases; J trimming: 1 base; junction bases outside the gene matches: 5. The CDR3 extends over 16 amino acids. CDR1 is MDHEN, CDR2 SYDVKM, per germline. The CDR3 DNA follows: TGTGCCAGCAGTTTACACGGGACAGCATCCTACAATGAGCAGTTCTTC. Protein sequence: CASSLHGTASYNEQFF. The entire variable domain, with the rest obtained from reference TRBV28 and TRBJ2-1, is as follows: DVKVTQSSRYLVKRTGEKVFLECVQDMDHENMFWYRQDPGLGLRLIYFSYDVKMKEKGDIPEGYSVSREKKERFSLILESASTNQTSMYLCASSLHGTASYNEQFFGPGTRLTVL.

This clonotype has more than one count but fewer than ten. The chain couples TRBV20-1 to TRBJ2-4; D remains unclear. V was cut by 2 bases and J by 8 bases, with 16 bases left in between. The CDR3 is made up of 14 amino acids. CDR1 DFQATT and CDR2 SNEGSKA come from the germline V gene (reference sequence). The CDR3 spells CSARSPLKIDIQYF. In nucleotides, the CDR3 is TGCAGTGCTAGAAGTCCGCTTAAAATAGACATTCAGTACTTC.

This clonotype was picked up a small number of times. The rearrangement uses TRBV20-1 and TRBJ2-1; D is perhaps TRBD1 (6 bases). V was cut by 3 bases and J by 3 bases, with 9 bases left in between. Per the germline V gene, CDR1 is DFQATT and CDR2 is SNEGSKA (reference sequence). This CDR3 comprises 13 residues. The CDR3 DNA reads TGCAGTGCTAGGCCACAGGGCTACAATGAGCAGTTCTTC. Protein sequence: CSARPQGYNEQFF.

The J gene is TRBJ1-5, the V gene TRBV9; no clear D. Trimming pared 0 bases from V and 7 bases from J, leaving 11 bases between. The CDR3 sequence is 14 residues long. Germline V gene sequence: CDR1 SGDLS, CDR2 YYNGEE. CDR3 bases: TGTGCCAGCAGCGTAGGTGACGGCGGGCAGCCCCAGCATTTT. It encodes CASSVGDGGQPQHF.

V is TRBV4-2 and J is TRBJ2-5, with D maybe TRBD2 (6 bases). The germline V gene encodes CDR1 LGHNA and CDR2 YNFKEQ. V was cut by 0 bases and J by 1 base, with 12 bases left in between. This CDR3 is 16 amino acids long. CDR3 nucleotides: TGTGCCAGCAGCCAAGATCTGACGCGGGGCCAAGAGACCCAGTACTTC. Translated, it gives CASSQDLTRGQETQYF.

CDR3 in amino acids: CASSPRSTEAFF. The CDR3 nucleotides are TGTGCCAGCAGCCCCCGTAGCACTGAAGCTTTCTTT. This rearrangement joins TRBV7-2 to TRBJ1-1; D is undetermined. The germline V gene has CDR1 SGHTA and CDR2 FQGNSA. Trimming cost V 5 bases and J 4 bases, with 8 bases left between them. This CDR3 comprises 12 residues.

Here the CDR3 DNA reads TGTGCCAGCAGCTTAGTAGGCGGGTCGGCTGAAGCTTTCTTT. It encodes CASSLVGGSAEAFF. The chain couples TRBV11-2 to TRBJ1-1; no reliable D call. CDR3 length equals 14 residues. The germline gives CDR1 SGHAT, CDR2 FQNNGV. The V end lost 1 base, the J end lost 6 bases, and 12 bases lay between the germline ends.

This chain uses TRBV20-1 with TRBJ2-1, with 9 bases fitting TRBD1. Germline V gene data show CDR1 as DFQATT and CDR2 as SNEGSKA (reference sequence). This CDR3 is 14 amino acids long. Losses at the gene ends were 6 bases for V and 2 bases for J; bases not matched to a gene: 5. The CDR3 spells CSAPGDRAYNEQFF. In nucleotides, the CDR3 is TGCAGTGCCCCGGGGGACAGGGCCTACAATGAGCAGTTCTTC.

This clonotype came up a few times. A junction end diverges from the germline sequence, so it may reflect a read error. This chain connects TRBV7-2 to TRBJ2-1; TRBD2 is a possible D gene (5 bases). The germline gives CDR1 SGHTA, CDR2 FQGNSA. The CDR3 runs 15 residues. The chain's CDR3 is CASSLDVATHNERFF. The CDR3 DNA follows: TGTGCCAGCAGCTTAGATGTAGCGACCCACAATGAGCGGTTCTTC.

CDR3 loop: CSAISVGANSYEQYF. CDR3 nucleotides: TGCAGTGCGATCTCAGTGGGCGCAAACTCCTACGAGCAGTACTTC. The chain carries TRBV20-1 and TRBJ2-7; D is undetermined. The V end was cut by 6 bases, the J end by 0 bases, with 18 bases between. CDR3 length: 15 amino acids. Germline lookup yields CDR1 DFQATT and CDR2 SNEGSKA (reference sequence).

This clonotype was counted a single time. V usage is TRBV20-1 and J usage is TRBJ2-3; 10 bases agree with TRBD2. V dropped 5 bases and J dropped 4; count of bases not matched to a gene: 9. CDR1 is DFQATT, CDR2 SNEGSKA, per germline (reference sequence). This CDR3 has 15 amino acids. CDR3 bases: TGCAGTGCTTCCCCGTCCACTAGCGGGGCAGATACGCAGTATTTT. The encoded protein is CSASPSTSGADTQYF.

The chain joins TRBV6-5 to TRBJ2-5, with D perhaps matching TRBD2 (6 bases). The J call may be mistaken, given a closer DNA end match to TRBJ2-7. The CDR3 length is 14 residues. Germline CDR1 is MNHEY and CDR2 is SVGAGI. The CDR3 loop reads CASSVGRPGDEQYF. The CDR3 DNA follows: TGTGCCAGCAGTGTCGGAAGACCGGGGGACGAGCAGTACTTC.

This clonotype was counted many times. This chain uses TRBV27 with TRBJ2-1, with D uncertain. Trimming took 1 base from V and 0 from J, leaving 1 base between them. Germline assignment: CDR1 MNHEY and CDR2 SMNVEV (reference sequence). The length of the CDR3 is 13 residues. The DNA of the CDR3 is TGTGCCAGCAGTTTATTCTCCTACAATGAGCAGTTCTTC. This translates into CASSLFSYNEQFF.